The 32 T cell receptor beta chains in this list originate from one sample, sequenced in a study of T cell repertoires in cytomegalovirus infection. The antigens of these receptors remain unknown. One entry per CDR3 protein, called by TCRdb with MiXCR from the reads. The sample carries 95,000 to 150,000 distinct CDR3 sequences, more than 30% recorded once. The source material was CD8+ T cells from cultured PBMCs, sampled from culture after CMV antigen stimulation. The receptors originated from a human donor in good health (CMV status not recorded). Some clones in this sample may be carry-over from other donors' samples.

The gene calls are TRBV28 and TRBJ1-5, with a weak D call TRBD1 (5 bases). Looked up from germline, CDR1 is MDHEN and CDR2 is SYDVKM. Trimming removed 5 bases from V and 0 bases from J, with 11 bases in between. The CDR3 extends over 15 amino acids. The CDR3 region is CASSTGRYSNQPQHF. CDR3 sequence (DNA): TGTGCCAGCAGTACGGGGCGGTATAGCAATCAGCCCCAGCATTTT.

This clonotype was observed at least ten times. In DNA form, the CDR3 reads TGTGCCAGCAGCTTAGGAGGGGACGGCAATCAGCCCCAGCATTTT. Translated: CASSLGGDGNQPQHF. The chain links TRBV7-6 to TRBJ1-5; D is perhaps TRBD1 (5 bases). The CDR3 runs to 15 residues. Trimming cost V 1 base and J 2 bases, with 9 bases left between them. Germline V gene sequence: CDR1 SGHVS, CDR2 FNYEAQ.

The CDR3 region is CASSLEPGGPGNQPQHF. In DNA form, the CDR3 reads TGTGCCAGCAGCTTAGAACCAGGGGGCCCGGGCAATCAGCCCCAGCATTTT. The gene calls are TRBV7-9 and TRBJ1-5, with TRBD1 identical over 8 bases. V trimming: 1 base; J trimming: 2 bases; junction bases outside the gene matches: 7. This CDR3 has 17 amino acids. CDR1 and CDR2 from the germline V gene are SEHNR and FQNEAQ (reference sequence).

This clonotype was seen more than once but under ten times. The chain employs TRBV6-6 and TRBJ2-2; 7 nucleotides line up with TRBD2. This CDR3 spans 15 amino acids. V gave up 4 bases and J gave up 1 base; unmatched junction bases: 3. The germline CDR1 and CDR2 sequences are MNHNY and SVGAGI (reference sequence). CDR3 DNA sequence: TGTGCCAGCAGTTTTACTAGCGTGAACACCGGGGAGCTGTTTTTT. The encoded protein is CASSFTSVNTGELFF.

CDR3 sequence reads: CASSPPGTSGASSYNEQFF. CDR3 DNA: TGTGCCAGCAGCCCCCCCGGCACATCAGGGGCCAGCTCCTACAATGAGCAGTTCTTC. The gene calls are TRBV7-9 and TRBJ2-1; a possible D gene is TRBD1 (6 bases). This CDR3 is 19 amino acids long. V was shortened by 5 bases and J by 0 bases, with 23 bases between the two germline ends. Germline V lookup: CDR1 SEHNR, CDR2 FQNEAQ (reference sequence).

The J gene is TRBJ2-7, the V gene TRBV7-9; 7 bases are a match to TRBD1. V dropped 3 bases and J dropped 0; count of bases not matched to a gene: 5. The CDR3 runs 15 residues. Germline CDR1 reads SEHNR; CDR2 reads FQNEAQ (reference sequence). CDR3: CASSFTGDSSYEQYF. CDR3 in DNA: TGTGCCAGCAGCTTCACAGGGGACAGCTCCTACGAGCAGTACTTC.

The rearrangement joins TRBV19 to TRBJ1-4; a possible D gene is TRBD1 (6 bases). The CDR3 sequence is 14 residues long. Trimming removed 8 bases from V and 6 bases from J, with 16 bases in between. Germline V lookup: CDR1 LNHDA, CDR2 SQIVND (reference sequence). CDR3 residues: CASGTLSWDEKLFF. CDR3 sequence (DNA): TGTGCCAGTGGGACACTCTCATGGGATGAAAAACTGTTTTTT.

The CDR3 loop is CASQEGDYYGYTF. The CDR3 DNA reads TGTGCCAGCCAGGAAGGGGACTACTATGGCTACACCTTC. V is TRBV6-2 or TRBV6-3 and J is TRBJ1-2; D possibly corresponds to TRBD1 (5 bases). Trimming took off 8 bases at V and 3 bases at J, with 13 bases between the two ends. Germline CDR1 is MNHEY and CDR2 is SVGEGT. The CDR3 totals 13 residues.

CDR3 DNA sequence: TGTGCCAGCAGGGAAGGAGGTCAGCCCCAGCATTTT. Translation: CASREGGQPQHF. J is TRBJ1-5 and V is TRBV28; D call uncertain. Trimming shortened V by 6 bases and J by 6 bases, and 9 bases separated the two germline ends. Germline CDR1 reads MDHEN; CDR2 reads SYDVKM. The CDR3 is 12 amino acids.

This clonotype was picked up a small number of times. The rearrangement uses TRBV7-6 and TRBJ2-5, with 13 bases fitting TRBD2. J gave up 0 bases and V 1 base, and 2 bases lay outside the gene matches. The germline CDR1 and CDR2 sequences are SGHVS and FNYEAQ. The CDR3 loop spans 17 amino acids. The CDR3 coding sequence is TGTGCCAGCAGCTTAGGGACTAGCGGGGGATACCAAGAGACCCAGTACTTC. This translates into CASSLGTSGGYQETQYF.

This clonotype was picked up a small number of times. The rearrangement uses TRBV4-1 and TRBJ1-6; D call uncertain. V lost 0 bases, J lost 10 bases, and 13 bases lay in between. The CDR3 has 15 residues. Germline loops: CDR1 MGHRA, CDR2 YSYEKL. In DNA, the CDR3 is TGCGCCAGCAGCCAAGAGGGTTCACGAAGCTCACCCCTCCACTTT. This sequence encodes CASSQEGSRSSPLHF.

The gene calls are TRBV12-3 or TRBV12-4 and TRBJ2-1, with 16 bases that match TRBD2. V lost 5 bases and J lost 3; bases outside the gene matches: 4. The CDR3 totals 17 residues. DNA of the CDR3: TGTGCCAGCAGTGACGGGACTAGCGGGGGGGGCTACAATGAGCAGTTCTTC. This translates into CASSDGTSGGGYNEQFF.

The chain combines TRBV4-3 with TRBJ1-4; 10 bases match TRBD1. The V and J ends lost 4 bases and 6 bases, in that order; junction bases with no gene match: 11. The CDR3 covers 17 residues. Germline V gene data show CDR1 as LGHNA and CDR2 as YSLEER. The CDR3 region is CASSPSGPGTGDEKLFF. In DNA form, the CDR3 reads TGCGCCAGCAGCCCTAGTGGCCCCGGGACAGGGGATGAAAAACTGTTTTTT.

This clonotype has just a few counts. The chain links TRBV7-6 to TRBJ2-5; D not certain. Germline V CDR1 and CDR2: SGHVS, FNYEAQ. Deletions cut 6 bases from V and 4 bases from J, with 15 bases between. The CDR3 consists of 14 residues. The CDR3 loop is CASSRRIGLETQYF. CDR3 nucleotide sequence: TGTGCCAGCAGTCGCCGAATAGGGTTAGAGACCCAGTACTTC.

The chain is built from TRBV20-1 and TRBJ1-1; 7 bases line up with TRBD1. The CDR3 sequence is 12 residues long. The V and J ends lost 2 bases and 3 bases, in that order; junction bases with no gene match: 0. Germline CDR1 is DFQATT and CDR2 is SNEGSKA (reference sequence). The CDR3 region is CSARQGDTEAFF. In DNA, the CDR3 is TGCAGTGCTAGACAGGGGGACACTGAAGCTTTCTTT.

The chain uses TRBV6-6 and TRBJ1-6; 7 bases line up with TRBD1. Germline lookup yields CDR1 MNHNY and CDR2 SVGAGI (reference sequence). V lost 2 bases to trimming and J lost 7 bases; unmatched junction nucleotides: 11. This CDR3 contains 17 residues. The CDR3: CASSYDRVKSRNSPLHF. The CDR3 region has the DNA TGTGCCAGCAGTTACGACAGGGTAAAGTCGAGGAATTCACCCCTCCACTTT.

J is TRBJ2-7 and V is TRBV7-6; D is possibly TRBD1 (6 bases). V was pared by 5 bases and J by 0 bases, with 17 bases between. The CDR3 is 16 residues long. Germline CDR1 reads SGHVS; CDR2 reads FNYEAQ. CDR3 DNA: TGTGCCAGCAGCCCGAAACGACTACAGGGCTCCTACGAGCAGTACTTC. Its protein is CASSPKRLQGSYEQYF.

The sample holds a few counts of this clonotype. CDR3 residues: CASSSGDRVWRNTGELFF. CDR3 nucleotides: TGTGCCAGCAGTTCCGGGGACAGGGTGTGGAGGAACACCGGGGAGCTGTTTTTT. J is TRBJ2-2 and V is TRBV6-6; 9 bases fit TRBD1. The CDR3 extends over 18 amino acids. In germline, CDR1 is MNHNY, CDR2 SVGAGI (reference sequence). With 4 bases clipped from V and 1 base from J, the junction kept 10 bases outside the gene matches.

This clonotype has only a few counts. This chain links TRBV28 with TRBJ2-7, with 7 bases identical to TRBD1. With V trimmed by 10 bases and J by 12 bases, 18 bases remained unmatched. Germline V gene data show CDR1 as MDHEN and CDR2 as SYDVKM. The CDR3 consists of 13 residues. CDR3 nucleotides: TGTGCCACCTTACCGGGACAGTTAGGTCGTGTGTACTTC. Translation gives CATLPGQLGRVYF.

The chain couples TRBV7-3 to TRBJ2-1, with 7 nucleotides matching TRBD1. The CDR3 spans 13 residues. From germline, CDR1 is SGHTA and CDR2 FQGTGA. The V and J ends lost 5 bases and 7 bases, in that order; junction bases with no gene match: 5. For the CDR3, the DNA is TGTGCCAGCAGCCACGGGACAGCAAATGAGCAGTTCTTC. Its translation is CASSHGTANEQFF.

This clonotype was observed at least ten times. The CDR3 coding sequence is TGTGCCAGCAGCTCGTGGACTAGCGGGGGCCGAGGAAATGAGCAGTTCTTC. Its protein product is CASSSWTSGGRGNEQFF. The J gene is TRBJ2-1, the V gene TRBV7-2, with 13 bases lining up with TRBD2. Per germline, CDR1 SGHTA and CDR2 FQGNSA. The CDR3 runs 17 residues. Germline trimming cut 4 bases from V and 7 bases from J; bases unmatched to any gene: 10.

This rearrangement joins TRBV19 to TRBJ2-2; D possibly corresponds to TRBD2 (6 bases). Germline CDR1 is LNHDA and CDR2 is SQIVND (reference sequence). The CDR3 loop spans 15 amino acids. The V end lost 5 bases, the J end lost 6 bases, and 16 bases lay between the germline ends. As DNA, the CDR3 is TGTGCCAGTAGTGGATGGGCGGGGACTCCCGGGGAGCTGTTTTTT. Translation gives CASSGWAGTPGELFF. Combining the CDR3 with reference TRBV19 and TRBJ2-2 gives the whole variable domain DGGITQSPKYLFRKEGQNVTLSCEQNLNHDAMYWYRQDPGQGLRLIYYSQIVNDFQKGDIAEGYSVSREKKESFPLTVTSAQKNPTAFYLCASSGWAGTPGELFFGEGSRLTVL.

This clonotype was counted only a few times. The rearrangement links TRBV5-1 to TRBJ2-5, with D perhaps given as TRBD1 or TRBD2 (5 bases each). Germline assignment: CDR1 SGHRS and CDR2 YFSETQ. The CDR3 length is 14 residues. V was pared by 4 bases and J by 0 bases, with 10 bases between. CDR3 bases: TGCGCCAGCAGCCCCCCGGGACACCAAGAGACCCAGTACTTC. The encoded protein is CASSPPGHQETQYF.

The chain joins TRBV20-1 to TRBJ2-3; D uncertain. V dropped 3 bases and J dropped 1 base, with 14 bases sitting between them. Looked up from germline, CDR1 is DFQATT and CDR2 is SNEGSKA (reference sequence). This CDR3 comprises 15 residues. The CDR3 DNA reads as TGCAGTGCTAGCTACTGGGTAGGTGGCACAGATACGCAGTATTTT. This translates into CSASYWVGGTDTQYF.

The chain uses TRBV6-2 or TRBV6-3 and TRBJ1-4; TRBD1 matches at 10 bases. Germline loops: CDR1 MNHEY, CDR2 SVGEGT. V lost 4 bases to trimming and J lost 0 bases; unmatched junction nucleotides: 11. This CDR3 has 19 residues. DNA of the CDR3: TGTGCCAGCAGTTTTGAACCGGGACAGGGGACTGCAACTAATGAAAAACTGTTTTTT. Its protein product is CASSFEPGQGTATNEKLFF.

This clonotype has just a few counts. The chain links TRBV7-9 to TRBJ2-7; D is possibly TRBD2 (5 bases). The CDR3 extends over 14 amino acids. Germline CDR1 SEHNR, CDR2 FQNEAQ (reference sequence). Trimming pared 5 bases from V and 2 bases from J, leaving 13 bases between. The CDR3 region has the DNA TGTGCCAGCAGCGGTCAGGACGGGACCTACGAGCAGTACTTC. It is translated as CASSGQDGTYEQYF.

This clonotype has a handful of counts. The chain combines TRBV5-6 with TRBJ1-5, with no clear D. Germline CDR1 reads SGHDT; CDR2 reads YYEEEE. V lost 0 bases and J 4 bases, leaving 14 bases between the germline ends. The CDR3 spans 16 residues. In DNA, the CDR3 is TGTGCCAGCAGCTTGGGGGCGAAGACACATAATCAGCCCCAGCATTTT. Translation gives CASSLGAKTHNQPQHF.

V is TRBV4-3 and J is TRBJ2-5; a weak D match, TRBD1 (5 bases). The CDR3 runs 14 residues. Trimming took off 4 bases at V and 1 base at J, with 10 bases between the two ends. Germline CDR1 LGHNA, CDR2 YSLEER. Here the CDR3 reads CASSPQASQETQYF. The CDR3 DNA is TGCGCCAGCAGCCCACAGGCGTCCCAAGAGACCCAGTACTTC.

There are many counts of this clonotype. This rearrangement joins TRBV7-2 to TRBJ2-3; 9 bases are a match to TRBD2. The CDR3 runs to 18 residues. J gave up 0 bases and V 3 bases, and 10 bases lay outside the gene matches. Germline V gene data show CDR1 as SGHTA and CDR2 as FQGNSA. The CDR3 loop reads CASSFRIAGAPSTDTQYF. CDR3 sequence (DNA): TGTGCCAGCAGCTTTAGAATAGCGGGGGCTCCTAGCACAGATACGCAGTATTTT. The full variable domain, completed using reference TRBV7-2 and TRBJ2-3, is GAGVSQSPSNKVTEKGKDVELRCDPISGHTALYWYRQSLGQGLEFLIYFQGNSAPDKSGLPSDRFSAERTGGSVSTLTIQRTQQEDSAVYLCASSFRIAGAPSTDTQYFGPGTRLTVL.

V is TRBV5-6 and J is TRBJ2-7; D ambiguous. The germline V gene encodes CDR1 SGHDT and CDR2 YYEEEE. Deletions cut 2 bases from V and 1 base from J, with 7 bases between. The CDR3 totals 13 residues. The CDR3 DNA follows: TGTGCCAGCAGCTTTAAGGGTTCCTACGAGCAGTACTTC. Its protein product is CASSFKGSYEQYF. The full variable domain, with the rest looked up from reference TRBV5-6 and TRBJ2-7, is DAGVTQSPTHLIKTRGQQVTLRCSPKSGHDTVSWYQQALGQGPQFIFQYYEEEERQRGNFPDRFSGHQFPNYSSELNVNALLLGDSALYLCASSFKGSYEQYFGPGTRLTVT.

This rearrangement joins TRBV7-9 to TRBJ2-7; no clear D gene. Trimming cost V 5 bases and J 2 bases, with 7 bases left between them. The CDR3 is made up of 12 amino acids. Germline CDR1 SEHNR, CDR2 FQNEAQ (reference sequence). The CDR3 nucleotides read TGTGCCAGCAGCCCTCGTCCCTACGAGCAGTACTTC. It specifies CASSPRPYEQYF.

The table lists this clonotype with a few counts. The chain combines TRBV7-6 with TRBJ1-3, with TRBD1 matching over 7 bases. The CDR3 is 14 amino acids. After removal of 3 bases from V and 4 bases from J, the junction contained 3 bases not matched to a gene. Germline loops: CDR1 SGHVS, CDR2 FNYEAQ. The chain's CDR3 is CASSFGTEGNTIYF. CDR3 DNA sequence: TGTGCCAGCAGCTTCGGGACAGAGGGAAACACCATATATTTT.